The present entry profiles one T cell receptor beta chain with its context. Antigen: not known. The CDR3 loop spans 13 amino acids. The V end lost 5 bases, the J end lost 5 bases, and 12 bases lay between the germline ends. Germline assignment: CDR1 SGHTA and CDR2 FQGNSA. In TCRdb, the 5' RACE reads were re-called with MiXCR into one record per CDR3 protein. This sample yields about 290,000 distinct CDR3 sequences, of which roughly 18% are seen a single time; about 23% belongs to the top ten. These data are taken from a study of T-cell memory formation after mild COVID-19. Study at large: Most TCR clusters belonged to a single donor.

Study-wide points: The authors did not confirm SARS-CoV-2 specificity of second-wave clones peaking day 37. Of the contracting clones, CD4+ ones lay mainly in CM and EM, and CD8+ ones in EMRA.

Sequenced: PBMCs or a T cell subset sorted from them (not recorded which). This chain connects TRBV7-2 to TRBJ1-1; no firm D call. This receptor was taken from a man younger than 35 who had mild COVID-19 (a few samples of this study predate the infection). Cell type and time point are not known. The CDR3 sequence is CASSPALETEAFF. The CDR3 nucleotides are TGTGCCAGCAGCCCCGCCCTTGAGACTGAAGCTTTCTTT.